The present T cell receptor (beta chain) was sequenced within a study of blood T cell repertoires in COVID-19. Sequencing used immunoSEQ multiplex PCR; TCRdb keeps in-frame clones, though not all of them. This table has roughly 230,000 clones, 80% to 90% appearing once. This sequence was found in a woman aged 40 to 55 who had recovered from COVID-19. The sample comprised peripheral blood.

The DNA for the CDR3 is TGTGCCAGCTCCCTCGGAGTGAGGGAGACCCAGTACTTC. Encoded protein: CASSLGVRETQYF. This chain uses TRBV18 with TRBJ2-5; no firm D call. V lost 6 bases and J lost 5, with 13 bases in between. CDR1 and CDR2 (germline): KGHSH, LQKENI. The CDR3 is made up of 13 amino acids.